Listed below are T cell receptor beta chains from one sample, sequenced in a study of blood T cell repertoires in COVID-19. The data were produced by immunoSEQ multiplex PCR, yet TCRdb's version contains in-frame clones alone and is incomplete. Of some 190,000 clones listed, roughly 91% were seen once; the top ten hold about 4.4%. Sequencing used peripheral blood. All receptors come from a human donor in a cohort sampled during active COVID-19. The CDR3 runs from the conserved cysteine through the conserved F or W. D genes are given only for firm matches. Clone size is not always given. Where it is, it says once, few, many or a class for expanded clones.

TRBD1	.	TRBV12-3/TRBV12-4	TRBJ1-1	CASSLGQGKAFF	TGTGCCAGCAGTCTCGGACAGGGGAAAGCTTTCTTT
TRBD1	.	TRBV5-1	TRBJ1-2	CASSFGTADNGYTF	TGCGCCAGCAGCTTTGGGACAGCCGATAATGGCTACACCTTC
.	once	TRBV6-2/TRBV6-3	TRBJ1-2	CASSYNSRVNYGYTF	TGTGCCAGCAGTTACAACTCGCGGGTTAACTATGGCTACACCTTC
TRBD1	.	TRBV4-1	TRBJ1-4	CASSQTGVSGRPYPEKLFF	TGCGCCAGCAGCCAAACAGGGGTTAGTGGTCGGCCGTATCCTGAAAAACTGTTTTTT
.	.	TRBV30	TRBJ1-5	CAWSRSGGQPQHF	TGTGCCTGGAGTAGGAGTGGCGGACAGCCCCAGCATTTT
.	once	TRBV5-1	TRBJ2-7	CASRFSSTGPLEQYF	TGCGCCAGCCGCTTCTCCAGCACAGGGCCCCTCGAGCAGTACTTC
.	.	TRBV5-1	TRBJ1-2	CASSVGVAEGGYTF	TGCGCCAGCAGCGTCGGGGTCGCTGAGGGTGGCTACACCTTC
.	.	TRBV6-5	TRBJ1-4	CASSQTQGGKLFF	TGTGCCAGCAGCCAAACGCAAGGAGGGAAACTGTTTTTT
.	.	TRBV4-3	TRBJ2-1	CASSQDQGLYNEQFF	TGCGCCAGCAGCCAAGATCAAGGACTTTACAATGAGCAGTTCTTC
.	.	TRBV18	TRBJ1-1	CASSPPLASATEAFF	TGTGCCAGCTCACCTCCCCTCGCGTCTGCCACTGAAGCTTTCTTT
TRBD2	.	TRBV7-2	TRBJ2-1	CASSPGLAGVGLF	TGTGCCAGCAGCCCGGGACTAGCGGGAGTCGGGCTCTTC
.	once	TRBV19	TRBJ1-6	CASSIPRGEKSSPLHF	TGTGCCAGTAGTATCCCTCGGGGGGAGAAGAGTTCACCCCTCCACTTT
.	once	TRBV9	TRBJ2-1	CASSLGGNYNEQFF	TGTGCCAGCAGTCTGGGCGGGAATTACAATGAGCAGTTCTTC
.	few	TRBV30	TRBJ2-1	CAWSHRSGYGGYNEQFF	TGTGCCTGGAGTCACCGTTCCGGGTATGGTGGCTACAATGAGCAGTTCTTC
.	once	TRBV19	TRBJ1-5	CASSTEEPQPQHF	TGTGCCAGTAGTACAGAAGAGCCTCAGCCCCAGCATTTT
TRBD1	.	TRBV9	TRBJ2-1	CASSVGGQGAYEQFF	TGTGCCAGCAGCGTAGGGGGACAGGGGGCATATGAGCAGTTCTTC
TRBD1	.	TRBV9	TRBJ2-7	CANPEGARTYEQYF	TGTGCCAACCCCGAGGGGGCCAGGACCTACGAGCAGTACTTC
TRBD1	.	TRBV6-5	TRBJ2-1	CASSRGQGYNEQFF	TGTGCCAGCTCCAGGGGGCAGGGCTACAATGAGCAGTTCTTC
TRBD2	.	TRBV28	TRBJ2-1	CASSPPLAGGLNEQFF	TGTGCCAGCAGTCCCCCACTAGCGGGGGGTCTGAATGAGCAGTTCTTC
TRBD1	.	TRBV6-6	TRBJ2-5	CASRIGQGGETQYF	TGTGCCAGCAGGATTGGACAGGGAGGAGAGACCCAGTACTTC
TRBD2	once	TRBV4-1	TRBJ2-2	CASSQGTSGRYGELFF	TGCGCCAGCAGCCAAGGGACTAGCGGGAGATACGGGGAGCTGTTTTTT
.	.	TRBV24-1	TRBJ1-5	CATKGSGEQPQHF	TGTGCCACCAAAGGCTCGGGGGAGCAGCCCCAGCATTTT
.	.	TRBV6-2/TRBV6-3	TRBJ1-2	CASSPQGANYGYTF	TGTGCCAGCAGTCCCCAGGGCGCCAACTATGGCTACACCTTC
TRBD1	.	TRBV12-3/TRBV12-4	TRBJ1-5	CASTPTGAQPQHF	TGTGCCAGCACCCCGACAGGGGCACAGCCCCAGCATTTT
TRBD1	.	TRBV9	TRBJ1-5	CASSPTGGNQPQHF	TGTGCCAGCAGCCCTACAGGGGGTAACCAGCCCCAGCATTTT
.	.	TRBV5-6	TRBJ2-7	CASSFGLSYEQYF	TGTGCCAGCAGCTTCGGACTTTCCTACGAGCAGTACTTC
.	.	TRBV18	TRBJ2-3	CASSPKGSDTDTQYF	TGTGCCAGCTCCCCGAAGGGGTCAGACACAGATACGCAGTATTTT
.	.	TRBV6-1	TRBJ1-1	CASSEPGEAFF	TGTGCCAGCAGTGAACCCGGGGAAGCTTTCTTT
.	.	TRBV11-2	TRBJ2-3	CASSLDRIADTQYF	TGTGCCAGCAGCTTAGACAGGATCGCCGATACGCAGTATTTT
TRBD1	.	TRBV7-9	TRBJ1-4	CASSLGQGDEKLFF	TGTGCCAGCAGCTTAGGCCAGGGGGATGAAAAACTGTTTTTT
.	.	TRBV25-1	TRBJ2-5	CASSEWKGIGETQYF	TGTGCCAGCAGTGAATGGAAGGGGATAGGAGAGACCCAGTACTTC
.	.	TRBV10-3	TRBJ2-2	CAISERQPQAGELFF	TGTGCCATCAGTGAGCGTCAACCCCAGGCCGGGGAGCTGTTTTTT
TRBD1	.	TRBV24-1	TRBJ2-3	CATSESTGFKDTQYF	TGTGCCACCAGTGAATCGACAGGGTTTAAAGATACGCAGTATTTT
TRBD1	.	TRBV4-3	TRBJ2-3	CASSPGQGVGDTQYF	TGCGCCAGCAGCCCCGGACAGGGGGTAGGAGATACGCAGTATTTT
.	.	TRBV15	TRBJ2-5	CATSRDGAIQETQYF	TGTGCCACCAGCAGAGATGGGGCGATCCAAGAGACCCAGTACTTC
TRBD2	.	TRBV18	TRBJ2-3	CASSPKTSSTTDTQYF	TGTGCCAGCTCACCGAAGACTAGCTCAACTACAGATACGCAGTATTTT
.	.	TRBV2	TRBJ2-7	CASSTMIKQGSGYEQYF	TGTGCCAGCAGCACGATGATCAAACAGGGATCCGGCTACGAGCAGTACTTC
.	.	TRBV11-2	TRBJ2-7	CASSSASGSYEQYF	TGTGCCAGCAGCTCCGCGAGCGGCTCCTACGAGCAGTACTTC
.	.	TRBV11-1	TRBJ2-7	CASSLTPAGWAYEQYF	TGTGCCAGCAGCTTAACCCCAGCAGGGTGGGCCTACGAGCAGTACTTC
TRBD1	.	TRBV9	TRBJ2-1	CASSVALQTGNEQFF	TGTGCCAGCAGCGTAGCCCTTCAGACAGGGAATGAGCAGTTCTTC
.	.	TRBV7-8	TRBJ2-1	CASSSAGGRPYNEQFF	TGTGCCAGCAGCTCAGCCGGTGGCAGGCCGTACAATGAGCAGTTCTTC
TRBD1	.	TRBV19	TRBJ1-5	CASSIAGTGGNQPQHF	TGTGCCAGTAGTATAGCAGGGACAGGGGGCAATCAGCCCCAGCATTTT
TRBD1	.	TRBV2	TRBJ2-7	CASRARDRGYEQYF	TGTGCCAGCAGGGCCAGGGACAGGGGTTACGAGCAGTACTTC
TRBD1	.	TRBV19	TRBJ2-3	CASSTTGGAFVTDTQYF	TGTGCCAGTAGTACAACAGGGGGCGCTTTCGTGACAGATACGCAGTATTTT
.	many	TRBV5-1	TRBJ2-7	CASSLVSGGSVYEQYF	TGCGCCAGCAGCTTGGTATCGGGGGGCTCAGTCTACGAGCAGTACTTC
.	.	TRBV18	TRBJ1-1	CASSPRQGTMNTEAFF	TGTGCCAGCTCACCACGGCAGGGGACCATGAACACTGAAGCTTTCTTT
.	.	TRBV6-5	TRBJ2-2	CATSAGPSTGELFF	TGTGCCACCTCGGCGGGCCCGAGCACCGGGGAGCTGTTTTTT
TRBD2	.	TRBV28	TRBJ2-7	CASWPHSGGRAHEQYF	TGTGCCAGCTGGCCACATTCAGGCGGGAGGGCCCACGAGCAGTACTTC
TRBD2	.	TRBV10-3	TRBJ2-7	CATQPNAGAISYEQYF	TGTGCCACCCAGCCCAACGCGGGAGCCATATCCTACGAGCAGTACTTC
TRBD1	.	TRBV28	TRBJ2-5	CASSTGGRETQYF	TGTGCCAGCAGCACAGGGGGCAGGGAGACCCAGTACTTC
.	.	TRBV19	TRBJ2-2	CAIQTDSSNTGELFF	TGTGCCATTCAGACAGACTCTTCGAACACCGGGGAGCTGTTTTTT
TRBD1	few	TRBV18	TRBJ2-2	CASSPRTGGSTGELFF	TGTGCCAGCTCACCAAGGACAGGGGGTAGTACCGGGGAGCTGTTTTTT
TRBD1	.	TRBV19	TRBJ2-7	CASSIRDSGAYEQYF	TGTGCCAGTAGTATAAGGGACAGTGGAGCTTACGAGCAGTACTTC
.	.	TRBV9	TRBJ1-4	CASSPPGREDEKLFF	TGTGCCAGCAGCCCTCCTGGGAGGGAGGACGAAAAACTGTTTTTT
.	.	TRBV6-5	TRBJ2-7	CASSYSARRIYEQYF	TGTGCCAGCAGTTACTCGGCGAGGCGGATCTACGAGCAGTACTTC
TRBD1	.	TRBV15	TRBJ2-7	CATSPQGAYEQYF	TGTGCCACCAGCCCACAGGGGGCTTACGAGCAGTACTTC
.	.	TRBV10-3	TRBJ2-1	CAISAGSPSYNEQFF	TGTGCCATCAGTGCGGGGTCTCCCTCCTACAATGAGCAGTTCTTC
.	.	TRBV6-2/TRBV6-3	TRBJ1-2	CASSYVGHQSYGYTF	TGTGCCAGCAGTTACGTTGGACACCAGTCCTATGGCTACACCTTC